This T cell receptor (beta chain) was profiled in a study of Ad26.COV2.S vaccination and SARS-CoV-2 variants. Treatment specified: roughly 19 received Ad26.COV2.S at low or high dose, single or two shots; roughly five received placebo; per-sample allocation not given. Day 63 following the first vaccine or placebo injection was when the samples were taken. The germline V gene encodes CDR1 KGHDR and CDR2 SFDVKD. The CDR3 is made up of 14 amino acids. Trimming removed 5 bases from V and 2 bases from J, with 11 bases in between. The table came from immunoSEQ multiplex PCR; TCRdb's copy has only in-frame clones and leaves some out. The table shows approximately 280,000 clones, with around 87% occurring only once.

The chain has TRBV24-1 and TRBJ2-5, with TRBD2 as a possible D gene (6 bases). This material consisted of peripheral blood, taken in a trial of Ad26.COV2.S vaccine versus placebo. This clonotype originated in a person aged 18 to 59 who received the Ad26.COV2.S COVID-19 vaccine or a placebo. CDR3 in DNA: TGTGCCACCAGTGCTGGAGGGAAACAAGAGACCCAGTACTTC. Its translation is CATSAGGKQETQYF.